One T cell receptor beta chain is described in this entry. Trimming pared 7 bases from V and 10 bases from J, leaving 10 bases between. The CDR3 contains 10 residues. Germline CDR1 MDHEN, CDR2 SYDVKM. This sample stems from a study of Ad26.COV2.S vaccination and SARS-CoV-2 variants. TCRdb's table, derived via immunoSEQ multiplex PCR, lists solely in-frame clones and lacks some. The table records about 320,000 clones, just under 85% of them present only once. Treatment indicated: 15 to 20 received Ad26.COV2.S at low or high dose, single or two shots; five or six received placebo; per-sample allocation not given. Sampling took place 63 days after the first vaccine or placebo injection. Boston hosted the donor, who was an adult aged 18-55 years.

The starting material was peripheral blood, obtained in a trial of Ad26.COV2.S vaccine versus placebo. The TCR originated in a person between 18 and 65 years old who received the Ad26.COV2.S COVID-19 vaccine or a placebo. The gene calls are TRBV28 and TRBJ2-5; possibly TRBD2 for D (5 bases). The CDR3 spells CASNGGFQYF. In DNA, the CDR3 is TGTGCCAGCAACGGCGGGTTCCAGTACTTC.